This TCR beta chain derives from a study of persistence of HIV-infected CD4 T cells. Losses at the gene ends were 4 bases for V and 3 bases for J; bases not matched to a gene: 10. The CDR3 length is 16 residues. CDR1 is MNHNY and CDR2 is SVGAGI in the germline V gene (reference sequence). About this clone itself: The antigen remains unidentified.

The stimulus was lysate of CMV-infected fibroblasts, around 11 ug/mL. Memory cells lacking CD40L and CD69 with high CD45RO were sorted. For at least 4 years, plasma HIV-1 RNA was undetectable (<50 copies/mL). The libraries were made with immunoSEQ version 4 in survey mode. Data came from immunoSEQ multiplex PCR; TCRdb stores just in-frame clones and leaves some out. In the table there are tens of thousands of clones, roughly 78% of which are singletons. Study-wide results and caveats: CMV- and Gag-responding cells had lower TCRbeta richness than CD3/CD28-responding cells. Within sorted populations, more oligoclonal TCRs accompanied more oligoclonal proviruses.

V gene TRBV6-6 combines with J gene TRBJ1-1, with TRBD1 matching over 8 bases. This material consisted of CD4+ T cells sorted from PBMCs after approximately 19-hour stimulation, taken from a patient who received antiretroviral therapy. This receptor was identified in an adult man with HIV who was CMV-seropositive. The chain's CDR3 is CASSSTGVNGYTEAFF. The DNA of the CDR3 is TGTGCCAGCAGTTCGACAGGGGTTAATGGTTACACTGAAGCTTTCTTT.